This TCR beta chain was recorded in a study of sequential checkpoint blockade in melanoma. The data were produced by immunoSEQ multiplex PCR, yet TCRdb's version contains in-frame clones alone and is incomplete. The table has about 3,700 clones, 15% to 20% seen once; the top ten hold roughly a quarter. This CDR3 has 14 amino acids. Trimming pared 7 bases from V and 0 bases from J, leaving 15 bases between. Germline V gene lookup returns CDR1 SQVTM and CDR2 ANQGSEA. Notes on this clone: The antigen is unknown.

Overall study results and limits: Pretreatment TIL clonality tracked with response in the nivolumab-first arm.

Noted treatment: randomized to nivolumab then ipilimumab (arm A) or the reverse (arm B). The specimen comprised tumor tissue (inferred from file names), sampled from a patient given nivolumab and ipilimumab in sequence. The V call is TRBV29-1, the J call TRBJ1-1; TRBD1 is a possible D gene (5 bases). This TCR came from a human donor with melanoma. The CDR3 is CSAQQAVLNTEAFF. DNA of the CDR3: TGCAGCGCCCAACAGGCAGTCCTGAACACTGAAGCTTTCTTT.